The text below deals with one T cell receptor (beta chain). This sample was taken from a study of blood T cell repertoires in COVID-19. Profiled with immunoSEQ multiplex PCR; TCRdb holds only in-frame clones, not every one. Of about 98,000 clones listed, around 85% are singletons. The germline V gene has CDR1 LNHDA and CDR2 SQIVND (reference sequence). This CDR3 has 16 amino acids. V lost 4 bases to trimming and J lost 0 bases, with 13 bases between them. The rearrangement uses TRBV19 and TRBJ1-3; unclear D gene. Specimen: peripheral blood. This clonotype was sampled from a woman older than 75 with acute or convalescent COVID-19. This CDR3 is CASSSSGSISGNTIYF. In DNA, the CDR3 is TGTGCCAGTAGTAGCTCCGGGTCCATCTCTGGAAACACCATATATTTT.